Below, one T cell receptor beta chain is given with its context. Its antigen is still unknown. The data originate from a study of human thymus T cells. The germline V gene encodes CDR1 SEHNR and CDR2 FQNEAQ (reference sequence). This CDR3 has 14 amino acids. The V and J ends lost 4 bases and 4 bases, in that order; junction bases with no gene match: 2. Findings and limits, study-wide: Across thymic and blood repertoires, the usage of V and J genes appeared to be biased.

During corrective heart surgery, resections were taken, and the thymus tissue came from them. Those donating were healthy Finnish infants in corrective surgery for congenital heart defects. The table came from immunoSEQ multiplex PCR; TCRdb's copy has only in-frame clones and leaves some out. The sample has some 130,000 clones; around 94% are singletons. The source material was thymus tissue. This sequence originates from a boy in the first two years of life with a congenital heart defect but otherwise immunologically healthy. The chain carries TRBV7-9 and TRBJ1-5, with 9 bases that match TRBD1. The DNA for the CDR3 is TGTGCCAGCAGCTACGGGACAGGGAATCAGCCCCAGCATTTT. Translating gives CASSYGTGNQPQHF.